A selection of T cell receptor beta chains follows, all from one sample in a study of cytomegalovirus exposure and HLA in healthy donors. Method: immunoSEQ multiplex PCR; TCRdb's copy keeps in-frame clones and lacks some. This table holds 100,000 to 150,000 clones, roughly a tenth found once. Sequenced: PBMCs. All receptors come from a woman between 18 and 29 years old in good health and CMV-seropositive. Both conserved end residues are part of each CDR3. The D gene is left open where the match is weak. Clone size is shown for a subset of rows, as once, few, many or a class of expanded clone.

size: .; J: TRBJ2-1; D: .; V: TRBV29-1; DNA: TGCAGCGGAGCAAAGGAGGGAGCCTACAATGAGCAGTTCTTC; CDR3: CSGAKEGAYNEQFF
size: .; J: TRBJ2-3; D: TRBD1; V: TRBV5-1; DNA: TGCGCCAGCAGCTTGGAGGCGACAGGGGGCGCGACAGATACGCAGTATTTT; CDR3: CASSLEATGGATDTQYF
size: .; J: TRBJ2-1; D: .; V: TRBV4-2; DNA: TGTGCCAGCAGCCAAGATACCGACTTCTCCTACAATGAGCAGTTCTTC; CDR3: CASSQDTDFSYNEQFF
size: few; J: TRBJ1-1; D: TRBD1; V: TRBV5-1; DNA: TGCGCCAGCAGCGGACCCGGGGACAGTGGGAACACTGAAGCTTTCTTT; CDR3: CASSGPGDSGNTEAFF
size: few; J: TRBJ2-2; D: TRBD2; V: TRBV5-1; DNA: TGCGCCAGCAGCTGGGGACTAGCTATGAACACCGGGGAGCTGTTTTTT; CDR3: CASSWGLAMNTGELFF
size: .; J: TRBJ1-5; D: .; V: TRBV28; DNA: TGTGCCAGCCGTGGCCGGGGAACGGGCAATCAGCCCCAGCATTTT; CDR3: CASRGRGTGNQPQHF
size: few; J: TRBJ2-7; D: .; V: TRBV10-3; DNA: TGTGCCATCAGTGAGTCGAACAGGGTGGAGGAGCAGTACTTC; CDR3: CAISESNRVEEQYF
size: few; J: TRBJ2-7; D: TRBD2; V: TRBV7-8; DNA: TGTGCCAGCAGCTCCTTAGGACTAGCGGGAGTTTTTTACTTC; CDR3: CASSSLGLAGVFYF
size: few; J: TRBJ1-4; D: .; V: TRBV29-1; DNA: TGCAGCGTTGGTACAGTCTTCGAAAAACTGTTTTTT; CDR3: CSVGTVFEKLFF
size: .; J: TRBJ2-7; D: .; V: TRBV28; DNA: TGTGCCAGCAGCCTCTTCGGACACCTCGAAGCCTACGAGCAGTACTTC; CDR3: CASSLFGHLEAYEQYF
size: .; J: TRBJ1-1; D: .; V: TRBV5-5; DNA: TGTGCCAGCTACAGGAACACTGAAGCTTTCTTT; CDR3: CASYRNTEAFF
size: .; J: TRBJ1-1; D: .; V: TRBV7-2; DNA: TGTGCCAGCAGCCCCCCACAGGACAGTATGAACACTGAAGCTTTCTTT; CDR3: CASSPPQDSMNTEAFF
size: .; J: TRBJ1-5; D: .; V: TRBV5-1; DNA: TGCGCCAGCAGCAAGGGGGAGGGAAGTCAGCCCCAGCATTTT; CDR3: CASSKGEGSQPQHF
size: .; J: TRBJ2-6; D: .; V: TRBV5-4; DNA: TGTGCCAGCAGCTTATCCAGGTCTAACGGGGCCAACGTCCTGACTTTC; CDR3: CASSLSRSNGANVLTF
size: few; J: TRBJ2-7; D: .; V: TRBV19; DNA: TGTGCCAGTAGTATAGCCAGCGGACGCTACGAGCAGTACTTC; CDR3: CASSIASGRYEQYF
size: few; J: TRBJ1-1; D: TRBD1; V: TRBV18; DNA: TGTGCCAGCTCACTCTCGACAGGGGAGTTGAACACTGAAGCTTTCTTT; CDR3: CASSLSTGELNTEAFF
size: few; J: TRBJ2-1; D: .; V: TRBV7-8; DNA: TGTGCCAGCAGCTTAGAGAGGACTGACCGTTACAATGAGCAGTTCTTC; CDR3: CASSLERTDRYNEQFF